This is a list of T cell receptor beta chains from one sample in a study of vaccination effects on CD4 cells after COVID-19. These receptors have no known antigen. Generated by immunoSEQ multiplex PCR, the TCRdb table keeps only in-frame clones and is missing some. The data show 40,000 or so clones, roughly 70% seen once. The sequencing here drew on CD4+ T cells from PBMCs cultured with a peptide pool, taken before COVID-19 vaccination. These receptors all come from a human donor who had a prior SARS-CoV-2 infection. The CDR3 runs from the conserved cysteine through the conserved F or W. A D gene is named only where the DNA matches it firmly. Only some rows state a clone size, as once, few, many or a class for expanded clones.

CDR3: CASGLVPGQPYEQYF
DNA: TGTGCTAGTGGTTTGGTCCCAGGACAGCCCTACGAGCAGTACTTC
J: TRBJ2-7
D: NA
V: TRBV12-5
size: NA

CDR3: CASSSSVGRTGEDEKLFF
DNA: TGTGCCAGTAGTTCCTCAGTAGGGCGAACAGGGGAGGATGAAAAACTGTTTTTT
J: TRBJ1-4
D: TRBD1
V: TRBV19
size: few

CDR3: CASSLGQGGNEKLFF
DNA: TGTGCCAGCAGCTTAGGACAGGGTGGTAATGAAAAACTGTTTTTT
J: TRBJ1-4
D: TRBD1
V: TRBV7-6
size: few

CDR3: CASSPTSGRETQYF
DNA: TGTGCCAGTAGTCCCACTAGCGGGAGGGAGACCCAGTACTTC
J: TRBJ2-5
D: TRBD2
V: TRBV19
size: NA

CDR3: CASSPYTGDSEAFF
DNA: TGTGCCAGCAGTCCGTATACAGGGGATTCTGAAGCTTTCTTT
J: TRBJ1-1
D: TRBD1
V: TRBV2
size: once

CDR3: CASSLGLASRSDTGELFF
DNA: TGTGCCAGCAGCTTGGGACTAGCGTCACGAAGCGACACCGGGGAGCTGTTTTTT
J: TRBJ2-2
D: TRBD2
V: TRBV5-4
size: NA

CDR3: CASTKGTGTGAFF
DNA: TGTGCCAGCACCAAAGGGACAGGCACGGGAGCTTTCTTT
J: TRBJ1-1
D: TRBD1
V: TRBV2
size: few

CDR3: CASSQRERTDTQYF
DNA: TGTGCCAGCAGTCAGCGGGAGCGGACAGATACGCAGTATTTT
J: TRBJ2-3
D: TRBD2
V: TRBV6-5
size: NA

CDR3: CASSRLMGNTGELFF
DNA: TGTGCCAGCTCACGCCTGATGGGGAACACCGGGGAGCTGTTTTTT
J: TRBJ2-2
D: NA
V: TRBV18
size: few

CDR3: CASSLDGAGGNTIYF
DNA: TGTGCCAGCAGCTTGGACGGGGCTGGGGGAAACACCATATATTTT
J: TRBJ1-3
D: NA
V: TRBV5-4
size: NA

CDR3: CAISESGIEPIYF
DNA: TGTGCCATCAGTGAATCAGGGATCGAGCCCATATATTTT
J: TRBJ1-3
D: NA
V: TRBV10-3
size: NA

CDR3: CASSLLGAGSQPQHF
DNA: TGTGCCAGCAGCTTGTTGGGGGCCGGGAGTCAGCCCCAGCATTTT
J: TRBJ1-5
D: NA
V: TRBV5-6
size: few

CDR3: CASSPRLTDNEKLFF
DNA: TGTGCCAGCTCACCACGACTGACAGATAATGAAAAACTGTTTTTT
J: TRBJ1-4
D: NA
V: TRBV18
size: NA

CDR3: CASSSMRNQPQHF
DNA: TGTGCCAGCAGCTCAATGCGAAATCAGCCCCAGCATTTT
J: TRBJ1-5
D: NA
V: TRBV7-8
size: NA

CDR3: CASRSTGTAIYGYTF
DNA: TGTGCCAGCAGGTCAACCGGGACAGCGATCTATGGCTACACCTTC
J: TRBJ1-2
D: TRBD1
V: TRBV6-5
size: NA

CDR3: CASSLTAGRANTGELFF
DNA: TGTGCCAGCAGCTTAACCGCGGGCCGCGCGAACACCGGGGAGCTGTTTTTT
J: TRBJ2-2
D: NA
V: TRBV7-2
size: NA

CDR3: CASSSTGTVEETQYF
DNA: TGTGCTAGCAGCTCGACGGGAACAGTAGAAGAGACCCAGTACTTC
J: TRBJ2-5
D: NA
V: TRBV7-7
size: once

CDR3: CASSPTGAGNTEAFF
DNA: TGTGCCAGCAGCCCCACAGGGGCCGGGAACACTGAAGCTTTCTTT
J: TRBJ1-1
D: TRBD1
V: TRBV27
size: NA

CDR3: CASSLVSGKVNEQFF
DNA: TGCGCCAGCAGCTTGGTTTCGGGGAAAGTCAATGAGCAGTTCTTC
J: TRBJ2-1
D: NA
V: TRBV5-1
size: few

CDR3: CASSLHGALSTEAFF
DNA: TGCGCCAGCAGCTTGCATGGAGCCCTAAGTACTGAAGCTTTCTTT
J: TRBJ1-1
D: NA
V: TRBV5-1
size: once

CDR3: CASSLQGAPSYNEQFF
DNA: TGCGCCAGCAGCTTGCAGGGGGCCCCCTCCTACAATGAGCAGTTCTTC
J: TRBJ2-1
D: TRBD1
V: TRBV5-1
size: NA

CDR3: CASSPGTGGRQNSPLHF
DNA: TGTGCCAGCAGCCCTGGGACAGGGGGCCGACAAAATTCACCCCTCCACTTT
J: TRBJ1-6
D: TRBD1
V: TRBV5-6
size: many

CDR3: CASSSNLNTEAFF
DNA: TGCGCCAGCAGCTCTAATTTGAACACTGAAGCTTTCTTT
J: TRBJ1-1
D: NA
V: TRBV5-1
size: few

CDR3: CAIRSGRGTDTQYF
DNA: TGTGCCATCAGGTCGGGACGGGGCACAGATACGCAGTATTTT
J: TRBJ2-3
D: NA
V: TRBV10-3
size: NA

CDR3: CSVDGAGELFF
DNA: TGCAGCGTTGACGGGGCCGGGGAGCTGTTTTTT
J: TRBJ2-2
D: NA
V: TRBV29-1
size: few

CDR3: CATSDWGQETQYF
DNA: TGTGCCACCAGTGATTGGGGTCAGGAGACCCAGTACTTC
J: TRBJ2-5
D: NA
V: TRBV24-1
size: NA

CDR3: CASSRSTTANTEAFF
DNA: TGTGCCAGCAGTCGTTCGACGACAGCGAACACTGAAGCTTTCTTT
J: TRBJ1-1
D: NA
V: TRBV6-6
size: NA

CDR3: CAWSPGLAGETQYF
DNA: TGTGCCTGGAGCCCGGGACTAGCGGGAGAGACCCAGTACTTC
J: TRBJ2-5
D: TRBD2
V: TRBV30
size: NA

CDR3: CASSQGSDRYNEQFF
DNA: TGTGCCAGCAGCCAAGGATCGGACAGATACAATGAGCAGTTCTTC
J: TRBJ2-1
D: NA
V: TRBV3-1/TRBV3-2
size: NA

CDR3: CATSQRGAGTDTQYF
DNA: TGTGCCACCAGCCAACGGGGGGCGGGGACAGATACGCAGTATTTT
J: TRBJ2-3
D: NA
V: TRBV24-1
size: once

CDR3: CASSLDLLAGTTDTQYF
DNA: TGTGCCAGCAGCTTAGATCTACTAGCGGGGACCACAGATACGCAGTATTTT
J: TRBJ2-3
D: TRBD2
V: TRBV11-2
size: NA

CDR3: CASSPQGDTTLEQYF
DNA: TGTGCCAGCAGCCCCCAGGGGGACACCACCCTCGAGCAGTACTTC
J: TRBJ2-7
D: TRBD1
V: TRBV9
size: few

CDR3: CASSQSGRTSGGRETQYF
DNA: TGTGCCAGCAGCCAAAGTGGCCGGACTAGCGGGGGGAGGGAGACCCAGTACTTC
J: TRBJ2-5
D: TRBD2
V: TRBV4-2
size: few

CDR3: CASSVAVGKDTQYF
DNA: TGTGCCAGCAGCGTAGCTGTAGGGAAGGATACGCAGTATTTT
J: TRBJ2-3
D: NA
V: TRBV9
size: NA